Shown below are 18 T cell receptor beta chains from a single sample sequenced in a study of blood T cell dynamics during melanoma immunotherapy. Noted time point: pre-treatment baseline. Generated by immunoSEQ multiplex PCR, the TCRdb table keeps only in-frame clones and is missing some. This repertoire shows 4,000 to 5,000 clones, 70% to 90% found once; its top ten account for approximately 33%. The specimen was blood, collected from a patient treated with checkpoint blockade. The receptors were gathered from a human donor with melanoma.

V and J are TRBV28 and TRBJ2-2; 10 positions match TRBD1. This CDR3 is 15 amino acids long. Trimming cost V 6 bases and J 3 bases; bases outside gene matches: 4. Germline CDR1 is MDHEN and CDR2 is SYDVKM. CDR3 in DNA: TGTGCCAGCAGCCCTGGGACAGGGGACACCGGGGAGCTGTTTTTT. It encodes CASSPGTGDTGELFF.

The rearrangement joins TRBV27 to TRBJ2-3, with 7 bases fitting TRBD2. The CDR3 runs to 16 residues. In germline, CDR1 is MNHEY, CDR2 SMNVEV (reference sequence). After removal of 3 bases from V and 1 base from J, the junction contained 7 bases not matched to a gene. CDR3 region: CASSFGAGARTDTQYF. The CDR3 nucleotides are TGTGCCAGCAGTTTTGGGGCGGGAGCTCGCACAGATACGCAGTATTTT.

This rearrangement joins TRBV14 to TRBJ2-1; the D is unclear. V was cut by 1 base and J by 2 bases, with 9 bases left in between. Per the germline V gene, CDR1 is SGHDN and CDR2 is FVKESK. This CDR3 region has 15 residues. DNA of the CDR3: TGTGCCAGCAGCCAAGGTCTGCCAACCTACAATGAGCAGTTCTTC. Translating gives CASSQGLPTYNEQFF.

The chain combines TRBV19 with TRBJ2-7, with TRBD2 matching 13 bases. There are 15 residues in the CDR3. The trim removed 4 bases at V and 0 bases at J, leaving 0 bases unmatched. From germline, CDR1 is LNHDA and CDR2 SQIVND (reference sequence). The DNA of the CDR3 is TGTGCCAGTAGTAGGACTAGCGGGAGCTCCTACGAGCAGTACTTC. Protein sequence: CASSRTSGSSYEQYF.

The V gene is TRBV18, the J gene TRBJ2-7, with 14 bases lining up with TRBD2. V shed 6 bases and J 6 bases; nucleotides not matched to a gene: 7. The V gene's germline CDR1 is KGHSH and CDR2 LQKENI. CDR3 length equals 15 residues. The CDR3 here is CASSRGLAGDPEQYF. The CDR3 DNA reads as TGTGCCAGCTCGCGGGGACTAGCGGGAGACCCCGAGCAGTACTTC. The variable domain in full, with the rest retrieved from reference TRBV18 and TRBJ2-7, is NAGVMQNPRHLVRRRGQEARLRCSPMKGHSHVYWYRQLPEEGLKFMVYLQKENIIDESGMPKERFSAEFPKEGPSILRIQQVVRGDSAAYFCASSRGLAGDPEQYFGPGTRLTVT.

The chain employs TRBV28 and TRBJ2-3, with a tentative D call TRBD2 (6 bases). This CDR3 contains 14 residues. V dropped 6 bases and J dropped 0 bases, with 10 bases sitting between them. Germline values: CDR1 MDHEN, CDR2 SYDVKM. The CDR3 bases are TGTGCCAGCAGAGAGGGGACTAGCACAGATACGCAGTATTTT. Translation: CASREGTSTDTQYF.

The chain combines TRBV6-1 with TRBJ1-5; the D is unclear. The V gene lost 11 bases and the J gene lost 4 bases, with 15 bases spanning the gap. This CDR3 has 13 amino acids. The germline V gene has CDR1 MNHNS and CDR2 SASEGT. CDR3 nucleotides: TGTGCCGCGAACCCTTCCCCGAATCAGCCCCAGCATTTT. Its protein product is CAANPSPNQPQHF.

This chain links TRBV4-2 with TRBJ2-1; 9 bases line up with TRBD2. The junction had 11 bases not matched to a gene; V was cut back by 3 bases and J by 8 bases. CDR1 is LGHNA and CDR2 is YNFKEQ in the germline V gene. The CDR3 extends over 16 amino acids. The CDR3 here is CASSHGLLAGLDEQFF. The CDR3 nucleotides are TGTGCCAGCAGCCATGGTTTACTAGCGGGTCTGGATGAGCAGTTCTTC.

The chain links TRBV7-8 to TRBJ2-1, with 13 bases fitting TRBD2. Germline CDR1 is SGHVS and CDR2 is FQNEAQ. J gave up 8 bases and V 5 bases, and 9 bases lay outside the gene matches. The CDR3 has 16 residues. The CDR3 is CASSRWTSGSGDEQFF. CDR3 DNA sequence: TGTGCCAGCAGCCGGTGGACTAGCGGGAGTGGGGATGAGCAGTTCTTC.

The CDR3, as DNA: TGTGCCAGCAGCCCCCGTTCCCTTTCTGGAAACACCATATATTTT. It codes for CASSPRSLSGNTIYF. The V gene is TRBV7-9, the J gene TRBJ1-3; D ambiguous. The CDR3 covers 15 residues. The germline V gene has CDR1 SEHNR and CDR2 FQNEAQ (reference sequence). Trimming took 5 bases from V and 1 from J, leaving 12 bases between them.

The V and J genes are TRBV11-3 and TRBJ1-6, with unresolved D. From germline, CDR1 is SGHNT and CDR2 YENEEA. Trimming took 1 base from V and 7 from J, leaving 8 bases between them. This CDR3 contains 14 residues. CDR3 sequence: CASSLVGGNSPLHF. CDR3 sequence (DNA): TGTGCCAGCAGCTTAGTCGGCGGCAATTCACCCCTCCACTTT.

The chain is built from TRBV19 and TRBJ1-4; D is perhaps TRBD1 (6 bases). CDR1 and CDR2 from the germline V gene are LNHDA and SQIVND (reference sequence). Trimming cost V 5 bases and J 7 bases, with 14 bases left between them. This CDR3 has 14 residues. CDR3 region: CASSLTGTGEKLFF. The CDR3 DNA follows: TGTGCCAGTAGTTTAACAGGGACGGGTGAAAAACTGTTTTTT.

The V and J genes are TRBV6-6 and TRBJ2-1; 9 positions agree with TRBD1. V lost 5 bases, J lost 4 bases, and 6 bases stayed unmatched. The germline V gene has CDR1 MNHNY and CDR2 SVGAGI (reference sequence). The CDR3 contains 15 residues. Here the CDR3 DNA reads TGTGCCAGCAGTACAGGGGGCCATAGATACAATGAGCAGTTCTTC. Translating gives CASSTGGHRYNEQFF.

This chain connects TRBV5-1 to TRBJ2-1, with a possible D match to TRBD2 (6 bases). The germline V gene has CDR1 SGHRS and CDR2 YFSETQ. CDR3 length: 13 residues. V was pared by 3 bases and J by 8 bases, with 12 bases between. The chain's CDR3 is CASSWASVDEQFF. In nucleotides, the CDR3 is TGCGCCAGCAGCTGGGCTAGCGTAGATGAGCAGTTCTTC.

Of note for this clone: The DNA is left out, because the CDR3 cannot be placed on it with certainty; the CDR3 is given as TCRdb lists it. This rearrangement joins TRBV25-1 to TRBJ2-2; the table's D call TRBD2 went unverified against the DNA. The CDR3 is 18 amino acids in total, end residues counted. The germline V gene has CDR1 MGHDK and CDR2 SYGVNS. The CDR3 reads CASSSYGRAIGTPGSCFF.

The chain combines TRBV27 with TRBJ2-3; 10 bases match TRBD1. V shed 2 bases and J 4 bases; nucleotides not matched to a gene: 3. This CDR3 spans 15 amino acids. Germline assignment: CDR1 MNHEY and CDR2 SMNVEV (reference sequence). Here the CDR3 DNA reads TGTGCCAGCAGTTTACGGACAGGGGGTTCAGATACGCAGTATTTT. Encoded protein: CASSLRTGGSDTQYF.

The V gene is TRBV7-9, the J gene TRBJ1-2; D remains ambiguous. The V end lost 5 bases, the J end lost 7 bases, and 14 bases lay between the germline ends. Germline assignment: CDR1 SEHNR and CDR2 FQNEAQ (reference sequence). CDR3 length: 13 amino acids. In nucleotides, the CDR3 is TGTGCCAGCAGCCCCCGGGAGATTCGTGGCTACACCTTC. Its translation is CASSPREIRGYTF.

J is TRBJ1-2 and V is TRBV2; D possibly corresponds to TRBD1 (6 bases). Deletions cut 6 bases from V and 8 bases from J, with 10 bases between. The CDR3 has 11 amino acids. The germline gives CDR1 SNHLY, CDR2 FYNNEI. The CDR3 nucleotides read TGTGCCAGCAGACCAAGGGGGGGCTACACCTTC. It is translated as CASRPRGGYTF.